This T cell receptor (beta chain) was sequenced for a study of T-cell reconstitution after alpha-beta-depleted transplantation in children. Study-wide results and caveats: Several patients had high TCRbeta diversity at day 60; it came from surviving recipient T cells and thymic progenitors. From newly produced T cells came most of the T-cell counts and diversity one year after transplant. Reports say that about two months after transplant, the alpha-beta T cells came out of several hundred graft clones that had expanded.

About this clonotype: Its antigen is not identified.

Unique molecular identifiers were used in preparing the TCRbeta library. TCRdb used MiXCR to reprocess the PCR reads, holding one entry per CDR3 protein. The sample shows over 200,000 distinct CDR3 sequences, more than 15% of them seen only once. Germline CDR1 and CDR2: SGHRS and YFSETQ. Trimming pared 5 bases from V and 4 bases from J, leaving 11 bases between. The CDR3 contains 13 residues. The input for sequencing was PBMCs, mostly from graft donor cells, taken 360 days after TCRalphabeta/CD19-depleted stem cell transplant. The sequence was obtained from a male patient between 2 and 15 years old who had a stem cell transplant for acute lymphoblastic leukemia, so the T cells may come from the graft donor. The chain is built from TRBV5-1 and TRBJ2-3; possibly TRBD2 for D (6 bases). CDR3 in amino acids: CASREGGPDTQYF. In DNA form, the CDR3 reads TGCGCCAGCAGAGAGGGAGGTCCAGATACGCAGTATTTT. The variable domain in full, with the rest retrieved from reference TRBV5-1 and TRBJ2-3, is KAGVTQTPRYLIKTRGQQVTLSCSPISGHRSVSWYQQTPGQGLQFLFEYFSETQRNKGNFPGRFSGRQFSNSRSEMNVSTLELGDSALYLCASREGGPDTQYFGPGTRLTVL.